This T cell receptor beta chain stems from a study of beta chain features in type 1 diabetes. The isolated RNA, all of it, was reverse transcribed, so expressed TCRB transcripts were what got sequenced. Only in-frame clones appear in the TCRdb table, and some are missing; sequencing was by immunoSEQ multiplex PCR. Among about 220,000 clones listed, approximately 11% were seen once. The CDR3 has 14 amino acids. The germline CDR1 and CDR2 sequences are SGHRS and YFSETQ. J gave up 4 bases and V 4 bases, and 5 bases lay outside the gene matches. The V call is TRBV5-1, the J call TRBJ1-1; 9 bases align to TRBD1. This TCR came from a man younger than 35 in good health. Sample: central memory CD4+ T cells from blood. CDR3 in amino acids: CASSPGTGRTEAFF. CDR3 in DNA: TGCGCCAGCAGCCCGGGGACAGGGCGCACTGAAGCTTTCTTT.